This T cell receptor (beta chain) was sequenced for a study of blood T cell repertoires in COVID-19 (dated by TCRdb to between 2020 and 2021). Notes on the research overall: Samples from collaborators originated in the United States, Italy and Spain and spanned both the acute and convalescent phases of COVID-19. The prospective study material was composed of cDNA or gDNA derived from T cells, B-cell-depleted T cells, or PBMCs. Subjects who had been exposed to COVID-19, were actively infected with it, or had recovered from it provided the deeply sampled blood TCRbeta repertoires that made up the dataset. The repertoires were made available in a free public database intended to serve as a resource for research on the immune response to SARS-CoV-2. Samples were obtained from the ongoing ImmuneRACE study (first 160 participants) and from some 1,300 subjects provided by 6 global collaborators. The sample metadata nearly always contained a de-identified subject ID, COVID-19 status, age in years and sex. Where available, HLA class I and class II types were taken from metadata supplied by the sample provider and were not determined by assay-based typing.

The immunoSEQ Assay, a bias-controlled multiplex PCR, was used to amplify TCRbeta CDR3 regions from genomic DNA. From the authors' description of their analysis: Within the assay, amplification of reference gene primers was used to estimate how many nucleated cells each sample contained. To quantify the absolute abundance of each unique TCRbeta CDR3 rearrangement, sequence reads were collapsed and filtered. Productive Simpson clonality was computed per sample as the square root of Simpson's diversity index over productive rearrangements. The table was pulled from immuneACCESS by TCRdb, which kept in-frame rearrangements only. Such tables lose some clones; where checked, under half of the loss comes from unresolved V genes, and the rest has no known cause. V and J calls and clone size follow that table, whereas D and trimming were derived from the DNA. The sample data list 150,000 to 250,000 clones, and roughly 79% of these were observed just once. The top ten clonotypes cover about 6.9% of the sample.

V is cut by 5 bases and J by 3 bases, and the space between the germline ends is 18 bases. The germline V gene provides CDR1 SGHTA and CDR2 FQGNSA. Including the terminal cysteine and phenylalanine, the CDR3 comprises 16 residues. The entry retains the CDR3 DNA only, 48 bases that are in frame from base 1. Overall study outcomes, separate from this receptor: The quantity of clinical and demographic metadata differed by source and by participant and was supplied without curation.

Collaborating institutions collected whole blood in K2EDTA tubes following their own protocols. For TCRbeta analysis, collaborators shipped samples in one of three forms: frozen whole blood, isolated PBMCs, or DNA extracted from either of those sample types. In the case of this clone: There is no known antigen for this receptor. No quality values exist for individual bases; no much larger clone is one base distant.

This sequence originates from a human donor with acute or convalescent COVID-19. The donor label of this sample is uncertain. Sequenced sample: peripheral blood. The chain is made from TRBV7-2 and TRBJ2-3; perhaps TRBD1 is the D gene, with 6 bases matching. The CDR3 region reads CASSPFRGSNTDTQYF. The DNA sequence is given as TGTGCCAGCAGCCCCTTTAGGGGGTCTAATACAGATACGCAGTATTTT.